This T cell receptor (beta chain) was recovered during a study of T cell responses to AZD1222 COVID-19 vaccine. Broader study findings: Among vaccine-associated CD4 TCRs, coverage spanned spike, with dominance at 160-218 and 743-854. Seropositive at baseline were only a handful of AZD1222 recipients. It was only after the peak T cell response that any repertoires were sampled.

Germline CDR1 SNHLY, CDR2 FYNNEI. The CDR3 covers 17 residues. V shed 4 bases and J 2 bases; nucleotides not matched to a gene: 7. Second doses were pooled across both intervals (about 4 or about 12 weeks). Clones were read by immunoSEQ multiplex PCR, and TCRdb kept only the in-frame ones, dropping some. The data hold about 150,000 clones, with about 90% observed a single time. As for this clone: Its specificity is not known.

The starting material was peripheral blood, obtained 28 days after the second AZD1222 dose. This TCR was sampled from an adult who received the AZD1222 COVID-19 vaccine. This chain connects TRBV2 to TRBJ2-3; 12 bases align to TRBD2. The CDR3 nucleotides are TGTGCCAGCAGTGTCAACGGACTAGCGGGATTCACAGATACGCAGTATTTT. It specifies CASSVNGLAGFTDTQYF.